The source of this T cell receptor beta chain is a study of blood T cell repertoires in COVID-19. Study-level background: Sites across the United States, Italy and Spain contributed samples from acute and convalescent COVID-19.

In the authors' methods: Estimated nucleated cell counts came from reference gene primer amplification. The table came from immunoSEQ multiplex PCR; TCRdb's copy has only in-frame clones and leaves some out. V and J calls and clone size are those listed in that table; D and trimming were worked out from the DNA. This sample yields about 200,000 clones, of which roughly 79% are seen a single time; approximately 7.2% belongs to the top ten. This clone has a handful of counts. Sequencing was carried out using peripheral blood. This sequence was found in a human donor with acute or convalescent COVID-19. The donor label of this sample is uncertain.

CDR3 nucleotides: TGTGCCAGCAGCTCATTCCGGGACAGGGGCCCCTACGAGCAGTACTTC. Its translation is CASSSFRDRGPYEQYF. The chain has TRBV7-7 and TRBJ2-7; the match to TRBD1 covers 10 bases. The CDR3 totals 16 residues. The V segment lost 4 bases and the J segment 2 bases; nucleotides outside the gene matches: 8. Germline V gene data show CDR1 as SSHAT and CDR2 as FNYEAQ (reference sequence).